What follows describes a single TCR beta chain. The data originate from a study of T cells after yellow fever vaccination. TCRdb re-called the 5' RACE reads through MiXCR, storing one row per CDR3 protein. The data show some 80,000 distinct CDR3 sequences, about an eighth seen once. This CDR3 is built from 14 residues. Germline assignment: CDR1 MNHEY and CDR2 SMNVEV (reference sequence). Trimming removed 4 bases from V and 4 bases from J, with 14 bases in between. V usage is TRBV27 and J usage is TRBJ2-7; perhaps TRBD1 as D (5 bases). The TCR was taken from a young man who received the YFV17D yellow fever vaccine. Sequencing was performed on CD8+ T cells not binding an NS4B(214-222) dextramer, sorted from PBMCs, taken less than 25 days after the first yellow fever vaccination. The CDR3 sequence is CASSYQGAGYEQYF. The CDR3 DNA is TGTGCCAGCAGTTACCAGGGTGCTGGGTACGAGCAGTACTTC.